This is a list of T cell receptor beta chains from one sample in a study of metastatic and nonmetastatic thyroid tumors. MiXCR reprocessed the PCR reads for TCRdb. The sample records about 12,000 clones, over 20% being singletons. The sequenced sample was adjacent normal tissue. Receptor source: a female donor with papillary thyroid cancer or a benign thyroid nodule (not recorded which). Some clones in this sample may be carry-over from other donors' samples. CDR3s include the opening cysteine and the closing phenylalanine or tryptophan. The order of the fields is J gene, D gene, V gene, clone size, CDR3 DNA, CDR3 protein. The D gene is left open where the match is weak. Part of the rows lack a size; the others show once, few, many or a class for expanded clones.

>TRBJ1-5|-|TRBV9|many
TGTGCCAGCAGCGTAGGAGACTCTAGCAATCAGCCCCAGCATTTT
CASSVGDSSNQPQHF
>TRBJ1-2|-|TRBV28|medium-sized
TGTGCCAGCAGTTTGGTAGGGGAGCCCCTTAGCTATGGCTACACCTTC
CASSLVGEPLSYGYTF
>TRBJ2-7|TRBD1|TRBV30|many
TGTGCCTGGAGAGGGACAGGGTCCTACGAGCAGTACTTC
CAWRGTGSYEQYF
>TRBJ2-2|-|TRBV19|many
TGTGCCAGTAGTATACGCCAGGATACCGGGGAGCTGTTTTTT
CASSIRQDTGELFF
>TRBJ1-2|TRBD1|TRBV4-1|few
TGCGCCAGCAGCCTCGCCCGGACAGGGGATAACTATGGCTACACATTC
CASSLARTGDNYGYTF
>TRBJ2-1|TRBD2|TRBV7-2|many
TGTGCCAGCAGCTTCGCCCGACTAGCGGCCTCCTACAATGAGCAGTTCTTC
CASSFARLAASYNEQFF
>TRBJ1-2|TRBD1|TRBV28|-
TGTGCCAGCAGTTTATCGGGGGCGGGCTCTCGACACGGAGGGGGCAATGGCTACACCTTC
CASSLSGAGSRHGGGNGYTF
>TRBJ1-1|-|TRBV25-1|many
TGTGCCAGCAGTGACCAGATGAACACTGAAGCTTTCTTT
CASSDQMNTEAFF
>TRBJ1-2|TRBD1|TRBV10-3|-
TGTGCCATCAGTGAGAGGGACAGGGGAACTAACTATGGCTACACCTTC
CAISERDRGTNYGYTF
>TRBJ2-3|TRBD2|TRBV7-8|-
TGTGCCAGCAGCCTCTGGGAGGGGACCACAGATACGCAGTATTTT
CASSLWEGTTDTQYF
>TRBJ2-1|-|TRBV5-1|once
TGCGCCAGCAGCTTGGGACACGCTGATGGTGTGCAGTTCTTC
CASSLGHADGVQFF
>TRBJ2-7|-|TRBV7-8|-
TGTGCCAGCAGCTTAATCTACGGCGCCTCCTACGAGCAGTACTTC
CASSLIYGASYEQYF
>TRBJ2-3|-|TRBV19|many
TGTGCCAGTAGTATAGCGGCGGGACAGCGTCCGCAGTATTTT
CASSIAAGQRPQYF
>TRBJ1-6|-|TRBV6-6|-
TGTGCCAGCAGTTACCAGGGTTTCCATAATTCACCCCTCCACTTT
CASSYQGFHNSPLHF
>TRBJ1-1|-|TRBV19|-
TGTGCCAGTAAGGACACCGACGGGGGTAGCCCTGAAGCTTTCTTT
CASKDTDGGSPEAFF
>TRBJ2-3|-|TRBV11-1|-
TGTGCCAGCAGCCCTACGATAGGGGGGGCGGTTGCGACAGATACGCAGTATTTT
CASSPTIGGAVATDTQYF
>TRBJ2-1|TRBD2|TRBV20-1|many
TGCAGTGCTAGAATCCTAGCGGGAGTAATTGAGCAGTTCTTC
CSARILAGVIEQFF
>TRBJ2-3|TRBD2|TRBV29-1|few
TGCAGCGTTGAAGATAGGACTAGCGGGAGTATAGATACGCAGTATTTT
CSVEDRTSGSIDTQYF
>TRBJ2-5|-|TRBV6-2/TRBV6-3|many
TGTGCCAGCACCATAACAGGGTTCCAAGAGACCCAGTACTTC
CASTITGFQETQYF
>TRBJ1-2|-|TRBV7-9|many
TGTGCCAGCAGCCCCGGCAACGGGAACTATGGCTACACCTTC
CASSPGNGNYGYTF